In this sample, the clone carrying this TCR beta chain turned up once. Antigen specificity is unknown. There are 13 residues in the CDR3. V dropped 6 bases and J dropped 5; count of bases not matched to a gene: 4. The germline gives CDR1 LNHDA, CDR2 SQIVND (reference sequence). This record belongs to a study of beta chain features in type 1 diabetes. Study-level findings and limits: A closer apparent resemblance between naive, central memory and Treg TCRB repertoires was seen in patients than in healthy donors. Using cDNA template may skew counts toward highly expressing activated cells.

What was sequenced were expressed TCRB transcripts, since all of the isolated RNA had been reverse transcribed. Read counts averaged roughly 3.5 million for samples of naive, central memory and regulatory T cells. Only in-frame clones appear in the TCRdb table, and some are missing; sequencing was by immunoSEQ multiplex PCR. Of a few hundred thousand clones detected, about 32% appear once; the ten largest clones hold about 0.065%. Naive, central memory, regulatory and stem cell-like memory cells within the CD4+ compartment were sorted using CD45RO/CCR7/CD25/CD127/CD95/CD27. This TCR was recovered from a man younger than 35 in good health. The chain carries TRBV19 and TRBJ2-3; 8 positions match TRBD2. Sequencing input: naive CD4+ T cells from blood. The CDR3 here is CASRPRGGDTQYF. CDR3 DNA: TGTGCCAGTAGGCCCCGGGGGGGAGATACGCAGTATTTT.